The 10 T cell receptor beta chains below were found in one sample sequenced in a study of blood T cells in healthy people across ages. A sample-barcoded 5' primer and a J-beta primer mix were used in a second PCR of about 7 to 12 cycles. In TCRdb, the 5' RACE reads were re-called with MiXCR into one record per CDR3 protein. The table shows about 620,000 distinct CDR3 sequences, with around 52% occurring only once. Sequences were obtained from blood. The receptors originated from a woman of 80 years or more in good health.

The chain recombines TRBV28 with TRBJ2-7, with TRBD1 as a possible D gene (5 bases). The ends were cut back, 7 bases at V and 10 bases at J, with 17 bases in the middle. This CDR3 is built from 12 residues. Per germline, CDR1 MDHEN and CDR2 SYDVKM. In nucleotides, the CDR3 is TGTGCCAGCACCAGGGCTCAGGCAATTCAGTACTTC. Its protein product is CASTRAQAIQYF.

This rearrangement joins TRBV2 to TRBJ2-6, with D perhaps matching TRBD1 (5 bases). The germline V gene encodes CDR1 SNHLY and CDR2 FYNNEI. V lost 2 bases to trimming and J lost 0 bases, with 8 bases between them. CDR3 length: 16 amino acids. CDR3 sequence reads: CASSEQGRSGANVLTF. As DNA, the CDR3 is TGTGCCAGCAGTGAACAGGGCCGCTCTGGGGCCAACGTCCTGACTTTC.

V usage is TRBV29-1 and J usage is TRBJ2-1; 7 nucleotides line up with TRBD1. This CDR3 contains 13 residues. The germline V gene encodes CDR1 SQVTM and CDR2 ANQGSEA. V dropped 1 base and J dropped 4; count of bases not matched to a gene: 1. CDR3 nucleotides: TGCAGCGTTGAAGGACAGGGATACAATGAGCAGTTCTTC. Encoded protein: CSVEGQGYNEQFF.

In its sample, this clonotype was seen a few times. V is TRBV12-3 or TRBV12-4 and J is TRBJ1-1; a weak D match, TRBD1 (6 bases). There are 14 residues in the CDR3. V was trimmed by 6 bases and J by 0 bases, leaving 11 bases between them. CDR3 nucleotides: TGTGCCAGCAGGGGGGCGGGCGTGAACACTGAAGCTTTCTTT. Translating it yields CASRGAGVNTEAFF.

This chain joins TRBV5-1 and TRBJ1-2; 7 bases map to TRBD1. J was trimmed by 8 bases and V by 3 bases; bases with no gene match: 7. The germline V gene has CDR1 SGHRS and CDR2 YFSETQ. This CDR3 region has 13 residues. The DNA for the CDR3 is TGCGCCAGCAGCTACGGACAGGCGGAAGGCTACACCTTC. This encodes CASSYGQAEGYTF. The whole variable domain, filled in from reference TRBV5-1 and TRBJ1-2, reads KAGVTQTPRYLIKTRGQQVTLSCSPISGHRSVSWYQQTPGQGLQFLFEYFSETQRNKGNFPGRFSGRQFSNSRSEMNVSTLELGDSALYLCASSYGQAEGYTFGSGTRLTVV.

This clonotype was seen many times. The CDR3 loop reads CSMGQINQPQHF. The CDR3 bases are TGCAGTATGGGACAGATCAATCAGCCCCAGCATTTT. The V and J genes are TRBV20-1 and TRBJ1-5; TRBD1 matches at 7 bases. Per the germline V gene, CDR1 is DFQATT and CDR2 is SNEGSKA (reference sequence). V lost 8 bases and J lost 3; bases outside the gene matches: 4. The CDR3 runs 12 residues.

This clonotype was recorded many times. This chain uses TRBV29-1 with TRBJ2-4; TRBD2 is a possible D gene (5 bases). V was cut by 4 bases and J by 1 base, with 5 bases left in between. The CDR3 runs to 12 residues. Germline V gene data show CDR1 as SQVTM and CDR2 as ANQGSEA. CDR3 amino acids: CSVVAAKNIQYF. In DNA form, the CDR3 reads TGCAGCGTTGTAGCGGCCAAAAACATTCAGTACTTC. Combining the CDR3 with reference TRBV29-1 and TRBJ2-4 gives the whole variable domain SAVISQKPSRDICQRGTSLTIQCQVDSQVTMMFWYRQQPGQSLTLIATANQGSEATYESGFVIDKFPISRPNLTFSTLTVSNMSPEDSSIYLCSVVAAKNIQYFGAGTRLSVL.

The CDR3: CASSWGQEKNIQYF. Here the CDR3 DNA reads TGTGCCAGCAGCTGGGGACAGGAAAAAAACATTCAGTACTTC. V usage is TRBV13 and J usage is TRBJ2-4, with 8 positions matching TRBD1. The germline CDR1 and CDR2 sequences are PRHDT and FYEKMQ (reference sequence). V was clipped by 4 bases and J by 4 bases; unmatched bases: 3. This CDR3 comprises 14 residues.

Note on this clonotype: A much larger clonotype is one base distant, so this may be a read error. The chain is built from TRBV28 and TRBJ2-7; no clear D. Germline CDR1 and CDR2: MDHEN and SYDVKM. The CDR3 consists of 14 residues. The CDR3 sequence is CASSTRGASYKQYF. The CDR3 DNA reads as TGTGCCAGCAGTACCCGAGGAGCTTCCTACAAGCAGTACTTC.

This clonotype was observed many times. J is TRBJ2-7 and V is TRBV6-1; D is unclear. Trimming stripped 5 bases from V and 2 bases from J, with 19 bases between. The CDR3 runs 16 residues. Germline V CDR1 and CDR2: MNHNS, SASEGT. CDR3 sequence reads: CASSKPDGAFPYEQYF. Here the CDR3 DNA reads TGTGCCAGCAGTAAACCAGACGGCGCGTTTCCCTACGAGCAGTACTTC.